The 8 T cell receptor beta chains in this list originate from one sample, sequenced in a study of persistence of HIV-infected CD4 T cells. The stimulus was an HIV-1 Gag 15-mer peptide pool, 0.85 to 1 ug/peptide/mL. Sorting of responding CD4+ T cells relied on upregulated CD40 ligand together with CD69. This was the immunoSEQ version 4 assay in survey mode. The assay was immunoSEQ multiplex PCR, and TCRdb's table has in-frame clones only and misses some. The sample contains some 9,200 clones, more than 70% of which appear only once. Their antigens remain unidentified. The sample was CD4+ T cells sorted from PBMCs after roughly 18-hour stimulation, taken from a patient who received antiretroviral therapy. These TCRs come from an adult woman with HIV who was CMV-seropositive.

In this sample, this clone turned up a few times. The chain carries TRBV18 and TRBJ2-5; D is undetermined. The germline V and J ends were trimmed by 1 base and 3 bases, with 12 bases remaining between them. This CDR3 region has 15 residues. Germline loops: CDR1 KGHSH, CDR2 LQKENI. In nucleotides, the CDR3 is TGTGCCAGCTCACCACAGGGAAGGGCGGAAGAGACCCAGTACTTC. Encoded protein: CASSPQGRAEETQYF.

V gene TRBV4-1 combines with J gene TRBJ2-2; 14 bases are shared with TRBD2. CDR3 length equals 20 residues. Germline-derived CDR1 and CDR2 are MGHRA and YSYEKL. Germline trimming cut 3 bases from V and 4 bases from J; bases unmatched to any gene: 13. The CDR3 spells CASSHPGLAGGTNPTGELFF. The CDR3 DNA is TGCGCCAGCAGCCACCCTGGACTAGCGGGGGGTACCAATCCCACCGGGGAGCTGTTTTTT.

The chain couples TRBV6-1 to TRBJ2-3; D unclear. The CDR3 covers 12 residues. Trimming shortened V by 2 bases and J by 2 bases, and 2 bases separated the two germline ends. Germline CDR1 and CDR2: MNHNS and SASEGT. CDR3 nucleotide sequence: TGTGCCAGCAGTGAAACCACAGATACGCAGTATTTT. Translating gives CASSETTDTQYF.

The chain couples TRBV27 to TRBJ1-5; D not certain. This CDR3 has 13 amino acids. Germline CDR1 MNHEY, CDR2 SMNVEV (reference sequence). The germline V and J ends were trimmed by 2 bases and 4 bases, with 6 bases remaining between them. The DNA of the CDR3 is TGTGCCAGCAGTTTAACGGATAATCAGCCCCAGCATTTT. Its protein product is CASSLTDNQPQHF.

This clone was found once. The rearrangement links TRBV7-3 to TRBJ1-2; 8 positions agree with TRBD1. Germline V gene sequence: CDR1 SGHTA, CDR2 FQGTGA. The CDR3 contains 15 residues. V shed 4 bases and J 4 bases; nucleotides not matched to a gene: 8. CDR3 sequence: CASSSSGGASYGYTF. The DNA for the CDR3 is TGTGCCAGCAGCTCCTCAGGGGGCGCGAGCTATGGCTACACCTTC. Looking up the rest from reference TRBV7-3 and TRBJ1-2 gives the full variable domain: GAGVSQTPSNKVTEKGKYVELRCDPISGHTALYWYRQSLGQGPEFLIYFQGTGAADDSGLPNDRFFAVRPEGSVSTLKIQRTERGDSAVYLCASSSSGGASYGYTFGSGTRLTVV.

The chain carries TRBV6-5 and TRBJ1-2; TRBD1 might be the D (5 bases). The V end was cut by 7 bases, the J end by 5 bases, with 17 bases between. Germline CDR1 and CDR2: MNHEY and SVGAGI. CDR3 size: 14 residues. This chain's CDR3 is CASTTLGQGYGYTF. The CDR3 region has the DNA TGTGCCAGCACAACCCTTGGTCAGGGATATGGCTACACCTTC.

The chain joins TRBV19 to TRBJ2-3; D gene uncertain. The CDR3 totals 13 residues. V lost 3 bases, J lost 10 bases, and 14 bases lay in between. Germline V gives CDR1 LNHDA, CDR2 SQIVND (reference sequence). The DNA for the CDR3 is TGTGCCAGTAGTATTGAAGCAAGATCCCCGCAGTATTTT. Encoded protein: CASSIEARSPQYF.

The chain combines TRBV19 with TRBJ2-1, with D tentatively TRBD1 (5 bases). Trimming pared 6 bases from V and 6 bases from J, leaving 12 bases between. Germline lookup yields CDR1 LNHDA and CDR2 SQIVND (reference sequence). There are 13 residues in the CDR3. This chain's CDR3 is CASRGQGGNEQFF. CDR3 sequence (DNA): TGTGCCAGTAGGGGCCAGGGTGGCAATGAGCAGTTCTTC.